The source of this TCR beta chain is a study of CD8 T cells in Susac syndrome. About the study: Active disease was present in more than five of the sequenced Susac syndrome patients, and remission in eight. Findings and limits, study-wide: The CD4+ T cell repertoires that were profiled in Susac syndrome showed no clonal expansion.

Note on this clonotype: Antigen: not known.

The CDR3 has 14 residues. Germline V gene lookup returns CDR1 DFQATT and CDR2 SNEGSKA (reference sequence). Trimming stripped 0 bases from V and 7 bases from J, with 14 bases between. Reverse transcription of roughly 0.5 to 1 ug RNA used random hexamers. An immunoSEQ multiplex PCR amplified TCR beta CDR3 over 54 Vbeta and 13 Jbeta. TCRdb called the immunoSEQ multiplex PCR reads again in MiXCR, with one record for every CDR3 protein. This table has 150,000 to 160,000 distinct CDR3 sequences, approximately 95% appearing once. It was negative isolation that provided the CD8+ and CD4+ T cells, whereas TEMRA cells were enriched by FACS.

V and J are TRBV20-1 and TRBJ2-3; no clear D. Sample: CD4+ T cells from PBMCs. The clonotype originates from a human donor with Susac syndrome. For the CDR3, the DNA is TGCAGTGCTAGAGACTCCCTCGGCCGGAATACGCAGTATTTT. Translating gives CSARDSLGRNTQYF.